The T cell receptor (beta chain) described here comes from a study of T cell changes during pregnancy in multiple sclerosis. The protocol was immunoSEQ multiplex PCR, while the TCRdb copy is restricted to in-frame clones and leaves out a portion. The repertoire includes about 77,000 clones, roughly 90% of them detected once, and under 2.5% sits in the top ten. This CDR3 has 15 residues. Trimming took 6 bases from V and 5 from J; bases not matched to a gene: 9. CDR1 and CDR2 (germline): SGHNT, YENEEA. Source: peripheral blood, taken before pregnancy. The chain is built from TRBV11-3 and TRBJ2-3; 9 nucleotides agree with TRBD1. The TCR was taken from a female donor with multiple sclerosis, enrolled in a pregnancy study. The CDR3 spells CASSPGQGVGDTQYF. In DNA form, the CDR3 reads TGTGCCAGCAGTCCGGGACAGGGTGTCGGAGATACGCAGTATTTT.